This T cell receptor (beta chain) was retrieved from a study of identical twins. This clonotype was counted a few times. J lost 11 bases, V lost 4 bases, and 10 bases had no gene match. Germline V gives CDR1 SGHRS, CDR2 YFSETQ. The CDR3 is made up of 13 amino acids. In TCRdb, the 5' RACE reads were re-called with MiXCR into one record per CDR3 protein. The sample lists roughly 700,000 distinct CDR3 sequences; 8% to 9% were seen once. In addition, the sample was reused for a study of yellow fever vaccine responses in identical twins.

This sequence was found in a woman under 30 in good health. Sequenced material: PBMCs. The chain employs TRBV5-1 and TRBJ2-7, with 9 bases that match TRBD1. In DNA, the CDR3 is TGCGCCAGCAGCCTACAGGGGGCGCGGGAAAAGTACTTC. Residues: CASSLQGAREKYF.